This is a list of T cell receptor beta chains from one sample in a study of cytomegalovirus exposure and HLA in healthy donors. Only in-frame clones appear in the TCRdb table, and some are missing; sequencing was by immunoSEQ multiplex PCR. The repertoire has under 200,000 clones, around 80% of them found once; the top ten carry around 4.9%. The sequencing sample was made of PBMCs. The receptor set was obtained from a male donor in good health and CMV-seronegative. The CDR3 runs from the conserved cysteine through the conserved F or W. The D gene is left open where the match is weak. Some rows have no size entry. The others give once, few or many, or a class for an expanded clone.

D	J	V	size	CDR3	DNA
-	TRBJ2-7	TRBV6-1	-	CASSENLPGRGRAYEQYF	TGTGCCAGCAGTGAAAACCTCCCAGGGCGCGGCCGTGCCTACGAGCAGTACTTC
-	TRBJ2-5	TRBV7-3	-	CASKFQPKRETQYF	TGTGCCAGCAAGTTCCAGCCGAAGCGGGAGACCCAGTACTTC
-	TRBJ2-2	TRBV18	-	CASSPAGTGELFF	TGTGCCAGCTCACCGGCGGGAACCGGGGAGCTGTTTTTT
-	TRBJ1-1	TRBV6-1	medium-sized	CASSDQGPAFF	TGTGCCAGCAGTGACCAGGGTCCAGCTTTCTTT
-	TRBJ2-2	TRBV21-1	-	CASSKEEGADTGELFF	TGTGCCAGCAGCAAAGAAGAGGGGGCCGACACCGGGGAGCTGTTTTTT
TRBD1	TRBJ2-7	TRBV11-2	-	CASRGQGAREQYF	TGTGCCAGCAGGGGACAGGGGGCGCGGGAGCAGTACTTC
-	TRBJ2-5	TRBV7-2	-	CASSYRDSETQYF	TGTGCCAGCAGTTACAGGGATTCGGAGACCCAGTACTTC
TRBD1	TRBJ1-1	TRBV27	-	CASSLRTGTGLTRAFF	TGTGCCAGCAGTTTACGTACCGGGACAGGGCTCACAAGAGCTTTCTTT
-	TRBJ1-2	TRBV7-3	-	CASSLVVGTKDGYTF	TGTGCCAGCAGCTTAGTCGTTGGGACAAAAGATGGCTACACCTTC
-	TRBJ1-2	TRBV6-5	-	CASRPRGGDYGYTF	TGTGCCAGCAGGCCTCGTGGGGGCGACTATGGCTACACCTTC
TRBD1	TRBJ2-3	TRBV10-1	few	CASSEARGLSDTQYF	TGCGCCAGCAGTGAGGCCAGGGGGCTGTCAGATACGCAGTATTTT
TRBD1	TRBJ1-1	TRBV6-1	-	CASRPSGQQAFF	TGTGCCAGCAGGCCCTCGGGACAGCAAGCTTTCTTT
TRBD1	TRBJ2-2	TRBV9	few	CASHPGGLTGELFF	TGTGCCAGCCACCCAGGGGGATTAACCGGGGAGCTGTTTTTT
TRBD1	TRBJ2-1	TRBV9	-	CASSGGQGEQFF	TGTGCCAGCAGCGGGGGACAGGGCGAGCAGTTCTTC
TRBD1	TRBJ1-5	TRBV27	few	CASSRDREGNQPQHF	TGTGCCAGCAGCCGGGACAGGGAGGGCAATCAGCCCCAGCATTTT
TRBD1	TRBJ2-1	TRBV28	-	CATRTGRTYNEQFF	TGTGCCACCCGGACAGGGCGCACCTACAATGAGCAGTTCTTC
-	TRBJ1-5	TRBV25-1	few	CASIHRGFRGQPQHF	TGTGCCAGCATCCACCGGGGGTTTCGGGGGCAGCCCCAGCATTTT
-	TRBJ2-5	TRBV7-9	many	CASSPRTPQETQYF	TGTGCCAGCAGCCCTAGGACACCTCAAGAGACCCAGTACTTC
TRBD1	TRBJ2-3	TRBV19	-	CASTGQGYTDTQYF	TGTGCCAGTACTGGACAGGGGTACACAGATACGCAGTATTTT
-	TRBJ1-1	TRBV7-6	-	CASSLSERGMNTEAFF	TGTGCCAGCAGCTTAAGTGAAAGGGGGATGAACACTGAAGCTTTCTTT
TRBD2	TRBJ2-1	TRBV2	-	CASSEGRSGRIYNEQFF	TGTGCCAGCAGTGAAGGACGAAGCGGGAGGATATACAATGAGCAGTTCTTC
TRBD1	TRBJ2-5	TRBV28	-	CASSVGDRLTETQYF	TGTGCCAGCAGTGTCGGGGACAGACTTACGGAGACCCAGTACTTC
-	TRBJ2-7	TRBV5-1	-	CASSFVGYGDEQYF	TGCGCCAGCAGCTTTGTGGGGTACGGGGACGAGCAGTACTTC
TRBD2	TRBJ2-1	TRBV7-9	-	CASSRTSGSYNEQFF	TGTGCCAGCAGTCGCACTAGCGGGAGTTACAATGAGCAGTTCTTC
-	TRBJ1-2	TRBV5-1	-	CASSHPQGKEGYTF	TGCGCCAGCAGCCACCCACAGGGTAAAGAAGGCTACACCTTC
TRBD2	TRBJ2-5	TRBV7-2	-	CASSPGTKETQYF	TGTGCCAGCAGCCCCGGGACTAAGGAGACCCAGTACTTC
TRBD2	TRBJ2-1	TRBV9	-	CASSVGLAEYNEQFF	TGTGCCAGCAGCGTAGGACTAGCGGAGTACAATGAGCAGTTCTTC
-	TRBJ1-1	TRBV5-1	-	CASSLDETAWNTEAFF	TGCGCCAGCAGCTTGGACGAGACAGCTTGGAACACTGAAGCTTTCTTT
TRBD1	TRBJ1-5	TRBV11-2	-	CASSRTGNGQPQHF	TGTGCCAGCAGCAGGACAGGGAACGGACAGCCCCAGCATTTT
TRBD1	TRBJ1-2	TRBV6-5	-	CASSYPVPGTGNGYTF	TGTGCCAGCAGTTACCCCGTTCCCGGGACAGGGAATGGCTACACCTTC
-	TRBJ1-1	TRBV19	-	CASSIDYIQHTEAFF	TGTGCCAGTAGTATAGATTACATACAGCACACTGAAGCTTTCTTT
-	TRBJ2-2	TRBV7-7	-	CASSLSIGELFF	TGTGCCAGCAGCCTGAGCATCGGGGAGCTGTTTTTT
TRBD2	TRBJ2-1	TRBV5-1	-	CASSLGSGRAYNEQFF	TGCGCCAGCAGCTTGGGTAGCGGGAGGGCCTACAATGAGCAGTTCTTC
TRBD1	TRBJ2-7	TRBV18	-	CASSQPDRGIYEQYF	TGTGCCAGCTCACAGCCGGACAGGGGGATCTACGAGCAGTACTTC
-	TRBJ2-2	TRBV2	-	CASRFDRNTGELFF	TGTGCCAGCAGATTTGACAGGAACACCGGGGAGCTGTTTTTT
-	TRBJ2-1	TRBV5-5	-	CASSSKRESYNEQFF	TGTGCCAGCAGCTCGAAACGGGAGTCCTACAATGAGCAGTTCTTC
TRBD1	TRBJ2-7	TRBV5-4	-	CASSPGQDGSSYEQYF	TGTGCCAGCAGCCCAGGACAGGATGGCAGCTCCTACGAGCAGTACTTC
TRBD2	TRBJ2-7	TRBV7-2	few	CASSYSGSQSYEQYF	TGTGCCAGCAGTTATAGCGGGAGTCAGTCCTACGAGCAGTACTTC
-	TRBJ1-2	TRBV4-1	few	CASSQESRAGYTF	TGCGCCAGCAGCCAAGAATCCAGGGCGGGCTACACCTTC
-	TRBJ2-7	TRBV7-9	-	CASSLVPGKYEQYF	TGTGCCAGCAGCTTAGTACCCGGGAAATACGAGCAGTACTTC
-	TRBJ1-5	TRBV9	-	CASSRTGLLSQPQHF	TGTGCCAGCAGTCGAACAGGGCTATTATCTCAGCCCCAGCATTTT
TRBD1	TRBJ2-1	TRBV15	-	CATSRYRGLNEQFF	TGTGCCACCAGCCGGTACAGGGGGCTGAATGAGCAGTTCTTC
-	TRBJ2-1	TRBV11-1	once	CASSGLPGNYNEQFF	TGTGCCAGCAGCGGACTGCCGGGGAACTACAATGAGCAGTTCTTC
-	TRBJ1-1	TRBV19	-	CASSIVRGNVGTEAFF	TGTGCCAGTAGTATTGTCAGGGGAAACGTCGGCACTGAAGCTTTCTTT
TRBD2	TRBJ2-4	TRBV2	-	CASSGTSGSFLAKNIQYF	TGTGCCAGCAGTGGGACTAGCGGGTCCTTCCTAGCCAAAAACATTCAGTACTTC
-	TRBJ1-5	TRBV7-9	-	CAIRQDNQPQHF	TGTGCCATCAGACAGGACAATCAGCCCCAGCATTTT
TRBD1	TRBJ2-7	TRBV7-2	once	CASSSDRVRNEQYF	TGTGCCAGCAGCTCGGACAGGGTAAGAAACGAGCAGTACTTC
-	TRBJ1-1	TRBV4-1	-	CASTHPSLNTEAFF	TGCGCCAGCACCCATCCTAGCCTGAACACTGAAGCTTTCTTT
TRBD1	TRBJ2-7	TRBV5-4	once	CASRLDRAYEQYF	TGTGCCAGCAGGCTCGACAGGGCCTACGAGCAGTACTTC